The next 2 T cell receptor beta chains were all read from a single sample in a study of control samples from healthy donors and cancer patients. This table comes from immunoSEQ multiplex PCR, and its TCRdb copy is limited to in-frame clones, with some not included. The data hold some 79,000 clones, with roughly 90% observed a single time. The source material was blood. The origin of the receptors is a woman aged 45-60 years in good health.

This sequence joins TRBV6-6 and TRBJ1-1; perhaps TRBD1 as D (5 bases). The germline V gene has CDR1 MNHNY and CDR2 SVGAGI (reference sequence). Trimming pared 7 bases from V and 4 bases from J, leaving 10 bases between. The CDR3 runs to 12 residues. CDR3 nucleotide sequence: TGTGCCAGCACTCCTGGGGGCACTGAAGCTTTCTTT. Translating it yields CASTPGGTEAFF.

The J gene is TRBJ2-1, the V gene TRBV5-4; TRBD1 agrees at 7 bases. Per germline, CDR1 SGHNT and CDR2 YYREEE (reference sequence). This CDR3 is 15 amino acids long. V lost 4 bases and J lost 0; bases outside the gene matches: 4. This CDR3 reads CASSRTGSSYNEQFF. DNA for the CDR3: TGTGCCAGCAGCCGGACAGGAAGCTCCTACAATGAGCAGTTCTTC.